The 21 T cell receptor beta chains below were found in one sample sequenced in a study of early T cells in non-severe SARS-CoV-2 infection. From the 5' RACE reads, TCRdb called clonotypes with MiXCR, one entry per CDR3 protein. Of around 59,000 distinct CDR3 sequences listed, around 12% are singletons. Sequenced material: whole blood. These receptors were obtained from an adult who was a healthcare worker with PCR-confirmed SARS-CoV-2 infection or an uninfected control (not recorded which).

This clonotype was counted ten times or more. The CDR3 is CASSSPGQDSGNTIYF. The CDR3 DNA follows: TGTGCCAGCAGCTCCCCGGGACAGGACTCTGGAAACACCATATATTTT. The V and J genes are TRBV7-6 and TRBJ1-3; TRBD1 matches 8 bases. Germline-derived CDR1 and CDR2 are SGHVS and FNYEAQ. The CDR3 contains 16 residues. The ends lost 4 bases at V and 0 bases at J; junction bases unmatched: 5.

V and J are TRBV2 and TRBJ2-7; the match to TRBD2 covers 14 bases. This CDR3 spans 17 amino acids. V trimming: 4 bases; J trimming: 7 bases; junction bases outside the gene matches: 12. Per the germline V gene, CDR1 is SNHLY and CDR2 is FYNNEI. The CDR3, as DNA: TGTGCCAGCAGTGGGGAGACTAGCGGGAGGGCCTCTGGAGAGCAGTACTTC. This gives the protein CASSGETSGRASGEQYF.

This clonotype was counted at least ten times. The chain combines TRBV19 with TRBJ1-5; unclear D gene. Deletions cut 1 base from V and 4 bases from J, with 2 bases between. The CDR3 spans 12 residues. Germline-derived CDR1 and CDR2 are LNHDA and SQIVND (reference sequence). In nucleotides, the CDR3 is TGTGCCAGTAGTATAGGAAATCAGCCCCAGCATTTT. This encodes CASSIGNQPQHF.

This clonotype was counted a few times. V is TRBV5-1 and J is TRBJ2-3; 12 nucleotides line up with TRBD2. CDR1 and CDR2 (germline): SGHRS, YFSETQ. V lost 0 bases and J lost 5; bases outside the gene matches: 4. The CDR3 is 16 residues long. DNA for the CDR3: TGCGCCAGCAGCTTGGTGGCGGGACTAGCGGGAGATACGCAGTATTTT. Residues: CASSLVAGLAGDTQYF.

This clonotype was found once. The rearrangement joins TRBV5-1 to TRBJ1-4, with D possibly being TRBD1 (5 bases). Germline CDR1 is SGHRS and CDR2 is YFSETQ. The V end was cut by 7 bases, the J end by 5 bases, with 12 bases between. The CDR3 has 13 residues. The CDR3 DNA reads as TGCGCCAGCGGGACTCAAGGGAATGAAAAACTGTTTTTT. As protein: CASGTQGNEKLFF. The entire variable domain, with the rest obtained from reference TRBV5-1 and TRBJ1-4, is as follows: KAGVTQTPRYLIKTRGQQVTLSCSPISGHRSVSWYQQTPGQGLQFLFEYFSETQRNKGNFPGRFSGRQFSNSRSEMNVSTLELGDSALYLCASGTQGNEKLFFGSGTQLSVL.

The V call is TRBV7-8, the J call TRBJ1-1, with TRBD1 matching 9 bases. Germline CDR1 SGHVS, CDR2 FQNEAQ. The junction had 5 bases not matched to a gene; V was cut back by 2 bases and J by 4 bases. CDR3 length equals 15 residues. CDR3 residues: CASSLIVQGATEAFF. The CDR3 DNA reads TGTGCCAGCAGCTTAATAGTACAGGGGGCCACTGAAGCTTTCTTT. The full variable domain, with the rest looked up from reference TRBV7-8 and TRBJ1-1, is GAGVSQSPRYKVAKRGQDVALRCDPISGHVSLFWYQQALGQGPEFLTYFQNEAQLDKSGLPSDRFFAERPEGSVSTLKIQRTQQEDSAVYLCASSLIVQGATEAFFGQGTRLTVV.

This sequence joins TRBV27 and TRBJ1-2; 12 bases map to TRBD1. V lost 2 bases, J lost 1 base, and 5 bases stayed unmatched. CDR3 length equals 17 residues. CDR1 is MNHEY and CDR2 is SMNVEV in the germline V gene (reference sequence). The CDR3 protein is CASSLPGQGANNYGYTF. CDR3 DNA: TGTGCCAGCAGTTTACCGGGACAGGGGGCCAATAACTATGGCTACACCTTC.

The chain carries TRBV7-8 and TRBJ2-1, with 11 bases identical to TRBD2. The germline CDR1 and CDR2 sequences are SGHVS and FQNEAQ. V gave up 4 bases and J gave up 7 bases; unmatched junction bases: 9. The CDR3 loop spans 16 amino acids. The CDR3 DNA follows: TGTGCCAGCAGCTCCCTTAGCGGGAGGGCCGGGAATGAGCAGTTCTTC. It encodes CASSSLSGRAGNEQFF.

This clonotype was observed a handful of times. This chain joins TRBV6-5 and TRBJ1-2; D perhaps matches TRBD1 (5 bases). The CDR3 loop spans 13 amino acids. Trimming shortened V by 6 bases and J by 4 bases, and 12 bases separated the two germline ends. From germline, CDR1 is MNHEY and CDR2 SVGAGI. The CDR3 loop reads CASSRGTVYGYTF. The CDR3 DNA reads TGTGCCAGCAGCCGAGGGACGGTCTATGGCTACACCTTC.

This clonotype was observed a few times. CDR3 sequence (DNA): TGTGCCAGCAGCCGTAGGGGGGGAGGAGGGACAGATACGCAGTATTTT. It specifies CASSRRGGGGTDTQYF. The V call is TRBV9, the J call TRBJ2-3, with a tentative D call TRBD2 (7 bases). The CDR3 sequence is 16 residues long. Germline V gives CDR1 SGDLS, CDR2 YYNGEE. V lost 4 bases, J lost 3 bases, and 18 bases lay in between. Looking up the rest from reference TRBV9 and TRBJ2-3 gives the full variable domain: DSGVTQTPKHLITATGQRVTLRCSPRSGDLSVYWYQQSLDQGLQFLIQYYNGEERAKGNILERFSAQQFPDLHSELNLSSLELGDSALYFCASSRRGGGGTDTQYFGPGTRLTVL.

This clonotype was seen a handful of times. The V call is TRBV9, the J call TRBJ2-1, with unresolved D. This CDR3 spans 14 amino acids. CDR1 is SGDLS and CDR2 is YYNGEE in the germline V gene. Trimming took 4 bases from V and 8 from J, leaving 16 bases between them. CDR3 in amino acids: CASSPIPASDEQFF. The CDR3 nucleotides read TGTGCCAGCAGCCCTATCCCCGCTTCCGATGAGCAGTTCTTC.

This clonotype was recorded a few times. The chain combines TRBV25-1 with TRBJ2-2; D call uncertain. Per the germline V gene, CDR1 is MGHDK and CDR2 is SYGVNS. The ends were cut back, 7 bases at V and 4 bases at J, with 10 bases in the middle. This CDR3 contains 13 residues. CDR3 region: CASKPGPTGELFF. The CDR3 DNA sequence: TGTGCCAGCAAGCCGGGCCCCACCGGGGAGCTGTTTTTT.

This clonotype appeared many times. This rearrangement joins TRBV5-4 to TRBJ2-7, with 9 bases that match TRBD2. The CDR3 is 13 residues long. Germline V lookup: CDR1 SGHNT, CDR2 YYREEE (reference sequence). The ends lost 4 bases at V and 6 bases at J; junction bases unmatched: 5. CDR3: CASSLGLAFEQYF. CDR3 DNA sequence: TGTGCCAGCAGCCTAGGACTAGCGTTCGAGCAGTACTTC.

This clonotype was picked up a small number of times. The chain carries TRBV28 and TRBJ2-1; TRBD2 might be the D (6 bases). Germline loops: CDR1 MDHEN, CDR2 SYDVKM. CDR3 length equals 15 residues. Trimming took off 8 bases at V and 0 bases at J, with 14 bases between the two ends. This chain's CDR3 is CASCPGGGSYNEQFF. The CDR3, as DNA: TGTGCCAGCTGCCCCGGGGGAGGCTCCTACAATGAGCAGTTCTTC.

The gene calls are TRBV5-4 and TRBJ2-7; no clear D gene. With 1 base removed from V and 2 bases from J, the gap between germline ends came to 7 bases. This CDR3 spans 13 amino acids. Per the germline V gene, CDR1 is SGHNT and CDR2 is YYREEE (reference sequence). The CDR3 nucleotides read TGTGCCAGCAGCTTGCCTGAAACCTACGAGCAGTACTTC. This encodes CASSLPETYEQYF.

Notes on this clonotype: A much larger clone sits a single nucleotide away, making a read error possible. J is TRBJ2-3 and V is TRBV5-1; no reliable D call. There are 11 residues in the CDR3. Germline CDR1 and CDR2: SGHRS and YFSETQ. With 10 bases removed from V and 5 bases from J, the gap between germline ends came to 11 bases. The CDR3, as DNA: TGCGCCGGCCGCGACGGAGATACGCAGTATTTT. Translating it yields CAGRDGDTQYF. Full variable domain (outside the CDR3, taken from reference TRBV5-1 and TRBJ2-3): KAGVTQTPRYLIKTRGQQVTLSCSPISGHRSVSWYQQTPGQGLQFLFEYFSETQRNKGNFPGRFSGRQFSNSRSEMNVSTLELGDSALYLCAGRDGDTQYFGPGTRLTVL.

This clonotype came up many times. One end of the junction varies from germline; a read error may be responsible. The chain carries TRBV7-2 and TRBJ1-2; 11 bases line up with TRBD1. This CDR3 spans 14 amino acids. Germline assignment: CDR1 SGHTA and CDR2 FQGNSA. CDR3 DNA sequence: TGTGCCAGCAGCCTAGCAGGGACAGGGGGAGGCTACACCTTC. This encodes CASSLAGTGGGYTF.

This clonotype appeared a few times. CDR3 sequence reads: CASSLRSELETQYF. The CDR3 DNA reads as TGTGCCAGCAGCTTAAGATCTGAGCTGGAGACCCAGTACTTC. The genes are TRBV7-9 and TRBJ2-5; D ambiguous. Trimming removed 2 bases at V and 5 bases at J, with 12 bases between. This CDR3 is 14 amino acids long. Germline CDR1 and CDR2: SEHNR and FQNEAQ (reference sequence).

This chain links TRBV18 with TRBJ1-5; D perhaps matches TRBD1 (5 bases). V gave up 4 bases and J gave up 6 bases, with 10 bases separating them. CDR1 is KGHSH, CDR2 LQKENI, per germline. The CDR3 loop spans 13 amino acids. The CDR3 DNA reads as TGTGCCAGCTCACAGGACAATTTTCAGCCCCAGCATTTT. It translates to CASSQDNFQPQHF.

V and J are TRBV6-5 and TRBJ2-7; TRBD1 is a possible D gene (6 bases). CDR1 MNHEY and CDR2 SVGAGI come from the germline V gene. The CDR3 runs to 13 residues. Trimming shortened V by 8 bases and J by 7 bases, and 18 bases separated the two germline ends. CDR3 residues: CASARDRRGEQYF. In DNA form, the CDR3 reads TGTGCCAGCGCCCGAGACAGGAGAGGGGAGCAGTACTTC.

This clonotype appeared a few times. This rearrangement joins TRBV18 to TRBJ2-7; D remains ambiguous. CDR3 size: 14 residues. Germline CDR1 KGHSH, CDR2 LQKENI. Trimming stripped 0 bases from V and 2 bases from J, with 8 bases between. The CDR3 coding sequence is TGTGCCAGCTCACCACCGGTTACTACCTACGAGCAGTACTTC. Its translation: CASSPPVTTYEQYF.